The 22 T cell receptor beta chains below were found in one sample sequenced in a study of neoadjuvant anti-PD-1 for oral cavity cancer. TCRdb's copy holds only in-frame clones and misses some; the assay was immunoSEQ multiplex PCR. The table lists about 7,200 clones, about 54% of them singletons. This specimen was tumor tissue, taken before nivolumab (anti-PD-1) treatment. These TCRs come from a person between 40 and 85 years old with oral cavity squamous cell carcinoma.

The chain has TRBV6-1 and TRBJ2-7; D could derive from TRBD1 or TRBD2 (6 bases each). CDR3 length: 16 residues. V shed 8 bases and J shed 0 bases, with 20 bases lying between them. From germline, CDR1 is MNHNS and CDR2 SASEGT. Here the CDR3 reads CASRGVMGGLSYEQYF. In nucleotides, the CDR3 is TGTGCCAGCCGTGGAGTGATGGGGGGCCTCTCCTACGAGCAGTACTTC.

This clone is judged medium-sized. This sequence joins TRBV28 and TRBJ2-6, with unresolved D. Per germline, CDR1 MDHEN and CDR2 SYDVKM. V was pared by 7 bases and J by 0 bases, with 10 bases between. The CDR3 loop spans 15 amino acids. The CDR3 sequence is CASTVRLSGANVLTF. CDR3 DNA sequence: TGTGCCAGCACCGTCCGCCTCTCTGGGGCCAACGTCCTGACTTTC.

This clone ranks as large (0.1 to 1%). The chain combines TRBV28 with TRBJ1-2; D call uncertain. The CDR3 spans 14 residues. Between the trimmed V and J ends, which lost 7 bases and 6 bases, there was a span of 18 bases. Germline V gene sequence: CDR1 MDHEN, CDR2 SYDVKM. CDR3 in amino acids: CASTYLRDMNGYTF. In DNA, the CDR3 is TGTGCCAGCACCTATCTGAGGGATATGAATGGCTACACCTTC.

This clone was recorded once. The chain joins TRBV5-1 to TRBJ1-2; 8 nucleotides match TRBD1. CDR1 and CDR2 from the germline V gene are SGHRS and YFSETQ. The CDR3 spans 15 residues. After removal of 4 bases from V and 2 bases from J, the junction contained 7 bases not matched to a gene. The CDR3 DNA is TGCGCCAGCAGCGGGGCCCGGGACAGGAACTATGGCTACACCTTC. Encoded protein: CASSGARDRNYGYTF.

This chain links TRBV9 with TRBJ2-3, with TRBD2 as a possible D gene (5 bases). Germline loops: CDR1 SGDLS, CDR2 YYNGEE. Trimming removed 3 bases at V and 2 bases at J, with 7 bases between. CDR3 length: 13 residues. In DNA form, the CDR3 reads TGTGCCAGCAGCGGTAGCGACACAGATACGCAGTATTTT. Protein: CASSGSDTDTQYF.

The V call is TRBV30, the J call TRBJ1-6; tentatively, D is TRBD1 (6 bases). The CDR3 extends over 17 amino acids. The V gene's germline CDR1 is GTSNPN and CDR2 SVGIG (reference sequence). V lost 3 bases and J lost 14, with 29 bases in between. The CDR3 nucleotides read TGTGCCTGGAGGACGATCGACGGGGGCCGAGGGAATTGGGCCCTCCACTTT. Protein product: CAWRTIDGGRGNWALHF.

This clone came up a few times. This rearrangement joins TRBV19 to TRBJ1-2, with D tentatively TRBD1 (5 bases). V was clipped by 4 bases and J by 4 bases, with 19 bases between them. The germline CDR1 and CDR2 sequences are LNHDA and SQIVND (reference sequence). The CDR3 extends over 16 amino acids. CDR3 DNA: TGTGCCAGTAGTAGCGGGGCGGTGCCCGTCCCCTATGGCTACACCTTC. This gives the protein CASSSGAVPVPYGYTF.

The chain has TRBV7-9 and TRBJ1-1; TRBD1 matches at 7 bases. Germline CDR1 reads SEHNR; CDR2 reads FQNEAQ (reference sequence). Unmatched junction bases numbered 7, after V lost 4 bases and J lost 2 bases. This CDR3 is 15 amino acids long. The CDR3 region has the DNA TGTGCCAGCAGCTCCCAGACAGGGTTCAACACTGAAGCTTTCTTT. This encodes CASSSQTGFNTEAFF.

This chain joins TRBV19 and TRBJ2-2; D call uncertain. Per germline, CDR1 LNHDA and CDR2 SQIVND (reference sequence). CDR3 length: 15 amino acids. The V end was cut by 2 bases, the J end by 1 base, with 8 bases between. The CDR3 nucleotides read TGTGCCAGTAGTATACAACTCAGGAACACCGGGGAGCTGTTTTTT. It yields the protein CASSIQLRNTGELFF. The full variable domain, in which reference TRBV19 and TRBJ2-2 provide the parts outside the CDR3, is DGGITQSPKYLFRKEGQNVTLSCEQNLNHDAMYWYRQDPGQGLRLIYYSQIVNDFQKGDIAEGYSVSREKKESFPLTVTSAQKNPTAFYLCASSIQLRNTGELFFGEGSRLTVL.

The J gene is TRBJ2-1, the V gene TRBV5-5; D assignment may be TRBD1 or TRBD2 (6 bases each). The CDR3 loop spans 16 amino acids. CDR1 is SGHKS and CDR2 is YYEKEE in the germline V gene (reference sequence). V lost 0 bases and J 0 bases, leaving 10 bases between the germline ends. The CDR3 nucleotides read TGTGCCAGCAGCTTGGGGGGGGCCTCCTCCTACAATGAGCAGTTCTTC. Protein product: CASSLGGASSYNEQFF.

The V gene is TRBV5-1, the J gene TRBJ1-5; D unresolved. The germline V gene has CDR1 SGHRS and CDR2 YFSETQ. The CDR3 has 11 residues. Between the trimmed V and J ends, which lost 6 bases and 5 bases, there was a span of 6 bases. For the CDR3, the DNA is TGCGCCAGCACGGGCCATCAGCCCCAGCATTTT. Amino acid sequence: CASTGHQPQHF.

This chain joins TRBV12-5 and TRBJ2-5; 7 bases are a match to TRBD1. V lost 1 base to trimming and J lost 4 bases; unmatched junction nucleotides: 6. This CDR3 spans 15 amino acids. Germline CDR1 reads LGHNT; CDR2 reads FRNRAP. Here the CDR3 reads CASGLGQGVSETQYF. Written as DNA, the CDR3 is TGTGCTAGTGGTTTGGGGCAGGGGGTGTCAGAGACCCAGTACTTC.

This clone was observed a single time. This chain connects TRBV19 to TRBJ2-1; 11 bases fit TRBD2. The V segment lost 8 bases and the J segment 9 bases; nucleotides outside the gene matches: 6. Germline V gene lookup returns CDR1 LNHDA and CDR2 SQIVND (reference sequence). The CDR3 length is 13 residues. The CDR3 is CASGTLAGGEQFF. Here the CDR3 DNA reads TGTGCCAGTGGCACTCTAGCGGGGGGTGAGCAGTTCTTC.

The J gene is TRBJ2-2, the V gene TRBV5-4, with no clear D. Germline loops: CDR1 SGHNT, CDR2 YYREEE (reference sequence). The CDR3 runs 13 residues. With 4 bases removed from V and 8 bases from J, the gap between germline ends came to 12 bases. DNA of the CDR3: TGTGCCAGCAGCCCAAGTTTCGAGGGGGAGCTGTTTTTT. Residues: CASSPSFEGELFF.

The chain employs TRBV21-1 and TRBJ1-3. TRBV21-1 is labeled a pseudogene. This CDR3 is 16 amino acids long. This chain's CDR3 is CASSNKKGGEGNTIYF. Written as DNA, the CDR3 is TGTGCCAGCAGCAATAAGAAGGGGGGTGAAGGGAACACCATATATTTT.

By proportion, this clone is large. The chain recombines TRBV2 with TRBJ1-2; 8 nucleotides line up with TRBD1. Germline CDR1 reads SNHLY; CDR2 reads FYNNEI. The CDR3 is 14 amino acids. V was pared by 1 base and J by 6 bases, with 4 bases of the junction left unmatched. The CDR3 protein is CASSEGTGKDGYTF. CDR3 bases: TGTGCCAGCAGTGAAGGGACAGGGAAAGATGGCTACACCTTC.

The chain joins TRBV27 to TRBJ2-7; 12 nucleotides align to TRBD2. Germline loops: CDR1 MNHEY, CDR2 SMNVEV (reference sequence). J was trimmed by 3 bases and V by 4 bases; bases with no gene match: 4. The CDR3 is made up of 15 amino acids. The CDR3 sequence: CASSSLAGGVYEQYF. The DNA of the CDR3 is TGTGCCAGCAGTTCCCTAGCGGGAGGGGTCTACGAGCAGTACTTC.

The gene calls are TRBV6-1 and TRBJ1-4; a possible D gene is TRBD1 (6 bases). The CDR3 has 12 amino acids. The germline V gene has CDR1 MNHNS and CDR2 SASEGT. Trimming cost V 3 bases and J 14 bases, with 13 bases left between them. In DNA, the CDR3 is TGTGCCAGCAGTGAGACTTGGGACATCCTGTTTTTT. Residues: CASSETWDILFF.

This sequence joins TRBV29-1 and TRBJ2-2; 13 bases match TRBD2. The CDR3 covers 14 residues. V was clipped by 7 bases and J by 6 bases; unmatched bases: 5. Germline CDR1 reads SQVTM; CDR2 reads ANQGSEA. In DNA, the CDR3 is TGCAGCGCAAGGACTAGCGGGAGCTCCGGGGAGCTGTTTTTT. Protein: CSARTSGSSGELFF.

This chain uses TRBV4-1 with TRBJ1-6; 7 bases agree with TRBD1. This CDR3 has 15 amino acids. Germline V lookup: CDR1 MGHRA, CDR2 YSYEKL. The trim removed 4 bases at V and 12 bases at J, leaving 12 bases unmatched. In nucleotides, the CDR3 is TGCGCCAGCAGCCCCCCGTCCTCCGGGACAGTACCCCTCCACTTT. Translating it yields CASSPPSSGTVPLHF.

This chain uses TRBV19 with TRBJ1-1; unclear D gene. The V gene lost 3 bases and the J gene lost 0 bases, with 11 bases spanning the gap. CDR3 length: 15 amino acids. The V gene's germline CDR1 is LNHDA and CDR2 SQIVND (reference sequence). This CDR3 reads CASSIMAQLNTEAFF. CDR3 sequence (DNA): TGTGCCAGTAGTATTATGGCCCAGTTGAACACTGAAGCTTTCTTT.

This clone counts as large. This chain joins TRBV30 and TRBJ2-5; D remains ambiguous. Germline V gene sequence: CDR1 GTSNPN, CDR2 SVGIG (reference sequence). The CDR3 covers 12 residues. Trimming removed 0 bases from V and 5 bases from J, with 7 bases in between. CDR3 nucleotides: TGTGCCTGGAGTGTACAAGGGGAGACCCAGTACTTC. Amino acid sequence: CAWSVQGETQYF.